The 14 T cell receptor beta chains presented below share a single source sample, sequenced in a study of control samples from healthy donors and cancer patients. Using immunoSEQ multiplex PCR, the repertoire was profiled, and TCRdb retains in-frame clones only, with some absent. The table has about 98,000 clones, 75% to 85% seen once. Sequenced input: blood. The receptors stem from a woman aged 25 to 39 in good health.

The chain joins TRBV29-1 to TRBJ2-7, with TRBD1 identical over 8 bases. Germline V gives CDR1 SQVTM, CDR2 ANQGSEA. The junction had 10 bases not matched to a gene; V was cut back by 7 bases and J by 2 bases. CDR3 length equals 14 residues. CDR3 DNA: TGCAGCGGAAAATCTGGACAGGGTACCTACGAGCAGTACTTC. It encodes CSGKSGQGTYEQYF.

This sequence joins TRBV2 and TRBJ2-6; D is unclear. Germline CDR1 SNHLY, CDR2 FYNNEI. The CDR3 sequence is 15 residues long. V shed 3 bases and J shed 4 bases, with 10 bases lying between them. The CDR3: CASSDFPGGANVLTF. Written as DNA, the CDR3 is TGTGCCAGCAGTGATTTTCCAGGCGGGGCCAACGTCCTGACTTTC.

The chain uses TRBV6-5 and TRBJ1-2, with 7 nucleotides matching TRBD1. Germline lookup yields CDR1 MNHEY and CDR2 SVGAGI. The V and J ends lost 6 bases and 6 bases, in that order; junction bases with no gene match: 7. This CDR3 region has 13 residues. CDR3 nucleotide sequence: TGTGCCAGCAGCCAGGCAGACAGGGATGGCTACACCTTC. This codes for CASSQADRDGYTF.

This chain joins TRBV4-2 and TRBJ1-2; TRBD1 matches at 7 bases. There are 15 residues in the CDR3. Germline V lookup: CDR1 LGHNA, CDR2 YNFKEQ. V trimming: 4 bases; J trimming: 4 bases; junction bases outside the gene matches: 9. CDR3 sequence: CASSPADRAGYGYTF. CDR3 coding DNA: TGTGCCAGCAGCCCAGCAGACAGGGCGGGCTATGGCTACACCTTC.

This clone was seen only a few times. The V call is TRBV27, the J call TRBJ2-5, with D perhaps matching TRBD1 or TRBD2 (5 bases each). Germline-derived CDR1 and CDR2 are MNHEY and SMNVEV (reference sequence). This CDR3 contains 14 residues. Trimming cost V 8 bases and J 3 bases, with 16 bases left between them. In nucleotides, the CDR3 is TGTGCCAGCGGTAGGGACGCCTGGGAAGAGACCCAGTACTTC. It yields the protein CASGRDAWEETQYF.

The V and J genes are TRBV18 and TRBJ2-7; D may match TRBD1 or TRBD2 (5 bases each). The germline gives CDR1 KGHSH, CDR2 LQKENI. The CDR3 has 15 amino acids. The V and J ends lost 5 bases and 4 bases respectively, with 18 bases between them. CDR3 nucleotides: TGTGCCAGCTCAGCAGGCCGGGGCGCGTTTTACGAGCAGTACTTC. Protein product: CASSAGRGAFYEQYF. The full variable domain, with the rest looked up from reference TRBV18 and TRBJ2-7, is NAGVMQNPRHLVRRRGQEARLRCSPMKGHSHVYWYRQLPEEGLKFMVYLQKENIIDESGMPKERFSAEFPKEGPSILRIQQVVRGDSAAYFCASSAGRGAFYEQYFGPGTRLTVT.

The CDR3 bases are TGCGCCAGCAGTTTGACAGGGAGCGCCTACGAGCAGTACTTC. Translating it yields CASSLTGSAYEQYF. The chain combines TRBV5-1 with TRBJ2-7, with TRBD1 identical over 7 bases. CDR3 length: 14 amino acids. Germline CDR1 is SGHRS and CDR2 is YFSETQ. The trim removed 5 bases at V and 2 bases at J, leaving 7 bases unmatched.

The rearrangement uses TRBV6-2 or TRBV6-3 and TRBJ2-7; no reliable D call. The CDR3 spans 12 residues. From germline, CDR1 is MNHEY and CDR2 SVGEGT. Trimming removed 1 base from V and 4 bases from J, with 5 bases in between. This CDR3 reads CASSYFTYEQYF. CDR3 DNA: TGTGCCAGCAGTTACTTCACTTACGAGCAGTACTTC.

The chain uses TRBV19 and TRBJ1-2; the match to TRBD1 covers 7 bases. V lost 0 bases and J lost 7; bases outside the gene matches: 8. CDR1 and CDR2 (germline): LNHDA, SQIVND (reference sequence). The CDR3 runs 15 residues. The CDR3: CASSIDRQGGSGYTF. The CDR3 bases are TGTGCCAGTAGTATAGATCGGCAGGGGGGTTCTGGCTACACCTTC.

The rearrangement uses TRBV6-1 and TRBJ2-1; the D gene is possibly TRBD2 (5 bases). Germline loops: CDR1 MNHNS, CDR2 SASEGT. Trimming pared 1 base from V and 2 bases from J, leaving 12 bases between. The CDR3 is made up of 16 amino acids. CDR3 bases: TGTGCCAGCAGTGAAGAGGCGGGCGTGGCCTACAATGAGCAGTTCTTC. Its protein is CASSEEAGVAYNEQFF.

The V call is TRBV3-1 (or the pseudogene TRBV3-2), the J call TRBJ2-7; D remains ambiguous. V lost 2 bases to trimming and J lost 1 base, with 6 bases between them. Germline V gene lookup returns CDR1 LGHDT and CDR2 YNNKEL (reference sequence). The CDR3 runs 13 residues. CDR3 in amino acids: CASSQQISYEQYF. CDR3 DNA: TGTGCCAGCAGCCAACAGATATCCTACGAGCAGTACTTC.

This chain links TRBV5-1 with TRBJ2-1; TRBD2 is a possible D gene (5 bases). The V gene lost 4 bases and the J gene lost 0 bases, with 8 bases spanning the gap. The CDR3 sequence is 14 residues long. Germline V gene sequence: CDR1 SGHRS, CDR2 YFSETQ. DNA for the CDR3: TGCGCCAGCAGCCATAGCGCCTCCTACAATGAGCAGTTCTTC. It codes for CASSHSASYNEQFF.

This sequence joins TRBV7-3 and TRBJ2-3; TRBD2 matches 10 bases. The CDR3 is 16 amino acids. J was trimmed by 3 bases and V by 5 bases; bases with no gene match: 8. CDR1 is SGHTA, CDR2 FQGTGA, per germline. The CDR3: CASSRTSGSTTDTQYF. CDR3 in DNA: TGTGCCAGCAGCCGGACTAGCGGTTCCACGACAGATACGCAGTATTTT.

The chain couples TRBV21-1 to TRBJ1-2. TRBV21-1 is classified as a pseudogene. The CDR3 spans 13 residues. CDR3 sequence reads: CASSKDRDYGYTF. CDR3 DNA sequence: TGTGCCAGCAGCAAAGATAGGGACTATGGCTACACCTTC.